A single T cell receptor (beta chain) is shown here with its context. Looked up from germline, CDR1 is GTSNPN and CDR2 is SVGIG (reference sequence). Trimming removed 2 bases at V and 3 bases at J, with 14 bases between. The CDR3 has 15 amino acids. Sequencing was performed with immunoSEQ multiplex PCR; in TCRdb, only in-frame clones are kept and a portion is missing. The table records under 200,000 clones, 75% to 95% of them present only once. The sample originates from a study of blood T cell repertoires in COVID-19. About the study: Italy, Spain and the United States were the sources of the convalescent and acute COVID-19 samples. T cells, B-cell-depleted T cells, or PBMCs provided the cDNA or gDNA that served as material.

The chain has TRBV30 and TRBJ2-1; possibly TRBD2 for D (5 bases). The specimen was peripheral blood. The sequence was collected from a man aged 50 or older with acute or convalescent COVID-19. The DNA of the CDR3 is TGTGCCTGGAGTACCCCCACTAGTAACTACAATGAGCAGTTCTTC. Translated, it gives CAWSTPTSNYNEQFF. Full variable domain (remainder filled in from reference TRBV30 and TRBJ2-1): SQTIHQWPATLVQPVGSPLSLECTVEGTSNPNLYWYRQAAGRGLQLLFYSVGIGQISSEVPQNLSASRPQDRQFILSSKKLLLSDSGFYLCAWSTPTSNYNEQFFGPGTRLTVL.